This T cell receptor (beta chain) came from a study of post-analysis software for immune sequencing data. General study findings and limits: Included in a set of roughly five TRBV segments more frequent in patients than controls were TRBV5-6, TRBV5-1 and TRBV20-1. Controls had significantly higher normalized Chao1 diversity than multiple sclerosis patients.

Note on this clonotype: Its antigen is currently unknown.

The library was made from cDNA and included unique molecular identifiers. In TCRdb, the PCR reads were re-called with MiXCR into one record per CDR3 protein. Counted here are about 200,000 distinct CDR3 sequences, approximately 30% occurring once; the ten biggest clones make up roughly 3.5%. Germline-derived CDR1 and CDR2 are LNHDA and SQIVND (reference sequence). There are 15 residues in the CDR3. Trimming removed 6 bases from V and 4 bases from J; junction bases left unmatched: 6. The source of this sequence is a girl between 2 and 17 years old with multiple sclerosis. Material for sequencing was blood. This chain uses TRBV19 with TRBJ1-5; TRBD1 matches at 10 bases. CDR3 sequence (DNA): TGTGCCAGTAGGCCCGGGACAGGGGTAAATCAGCCCCAGCATTTT. As protein: CASRPGTGVNQPQHF.